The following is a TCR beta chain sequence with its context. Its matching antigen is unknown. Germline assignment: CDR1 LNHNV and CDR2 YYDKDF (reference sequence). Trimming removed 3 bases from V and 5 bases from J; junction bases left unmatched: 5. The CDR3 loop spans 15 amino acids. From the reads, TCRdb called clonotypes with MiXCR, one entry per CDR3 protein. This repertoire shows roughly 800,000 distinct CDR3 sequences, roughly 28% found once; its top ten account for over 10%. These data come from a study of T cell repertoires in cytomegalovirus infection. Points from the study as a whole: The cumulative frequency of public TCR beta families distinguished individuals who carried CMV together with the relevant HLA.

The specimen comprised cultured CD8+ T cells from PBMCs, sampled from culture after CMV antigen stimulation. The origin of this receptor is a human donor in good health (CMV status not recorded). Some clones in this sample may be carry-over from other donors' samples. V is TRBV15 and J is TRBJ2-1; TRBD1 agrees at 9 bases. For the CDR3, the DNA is TGTGCCACCAGCAGTTTGGGACAGGGAGACAATGAGCAGTTCTTC. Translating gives CATSSLGQGDNEQFF.